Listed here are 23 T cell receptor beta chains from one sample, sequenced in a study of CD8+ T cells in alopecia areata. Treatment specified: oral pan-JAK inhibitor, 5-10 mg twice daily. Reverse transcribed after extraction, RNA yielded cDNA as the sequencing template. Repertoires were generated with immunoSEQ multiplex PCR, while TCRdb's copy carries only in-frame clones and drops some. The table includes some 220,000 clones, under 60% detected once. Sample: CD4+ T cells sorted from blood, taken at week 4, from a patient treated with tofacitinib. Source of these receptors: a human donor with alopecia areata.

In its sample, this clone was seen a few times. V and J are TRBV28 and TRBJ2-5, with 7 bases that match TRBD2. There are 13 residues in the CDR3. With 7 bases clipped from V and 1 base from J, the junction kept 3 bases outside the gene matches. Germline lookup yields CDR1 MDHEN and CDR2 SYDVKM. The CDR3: CASTGTIQETQYF. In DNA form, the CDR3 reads TGTGCCAGCACCGGGACTATCCAAGAGACCCAGTACTTC.

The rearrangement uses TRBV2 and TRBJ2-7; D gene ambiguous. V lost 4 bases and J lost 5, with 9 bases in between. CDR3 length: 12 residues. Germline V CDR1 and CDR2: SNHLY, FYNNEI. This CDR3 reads CASSGSSNEQYF. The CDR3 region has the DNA TGTGCCAGCAGTGGCAGTTCAAACGAGCAGTACTTC.

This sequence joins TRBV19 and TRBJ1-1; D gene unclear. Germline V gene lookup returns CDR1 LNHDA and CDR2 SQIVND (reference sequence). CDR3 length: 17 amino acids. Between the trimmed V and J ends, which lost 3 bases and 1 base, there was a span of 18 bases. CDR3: CASSMGTFAAGNTEAFF. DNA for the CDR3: TGTGCCAGTAGTATGGGAACGTTCGCCGCAGGGAACACTGAAGCTTTCTTT.

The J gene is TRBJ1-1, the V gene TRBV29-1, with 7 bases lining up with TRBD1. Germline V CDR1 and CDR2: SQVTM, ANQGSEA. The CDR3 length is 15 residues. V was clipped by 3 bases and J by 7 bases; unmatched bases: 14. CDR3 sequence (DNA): TGCAGCGTTGAGGACCCGACAGGGTGGGTCGATGAAGCTTTCTTT. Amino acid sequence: CSVEDPTGWVDEAFF.

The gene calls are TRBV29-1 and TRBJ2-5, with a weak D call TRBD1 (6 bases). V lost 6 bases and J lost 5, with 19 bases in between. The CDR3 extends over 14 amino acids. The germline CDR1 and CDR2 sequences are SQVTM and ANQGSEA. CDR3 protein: CSVPLLGGRETQYF. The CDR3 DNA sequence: TGCAGCGTGCCCCTCCTAGGGGGTCGGGAGACCCAGTACTTC.

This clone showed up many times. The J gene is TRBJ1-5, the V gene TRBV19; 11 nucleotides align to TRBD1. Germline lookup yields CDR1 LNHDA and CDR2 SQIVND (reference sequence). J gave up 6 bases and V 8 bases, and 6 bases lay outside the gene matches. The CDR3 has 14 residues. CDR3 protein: CASAGTGGGQPQHF. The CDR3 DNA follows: TGTGCCAGTGCCGGGACAGGGGGTGGTCAGCCCCAGCATTTT.

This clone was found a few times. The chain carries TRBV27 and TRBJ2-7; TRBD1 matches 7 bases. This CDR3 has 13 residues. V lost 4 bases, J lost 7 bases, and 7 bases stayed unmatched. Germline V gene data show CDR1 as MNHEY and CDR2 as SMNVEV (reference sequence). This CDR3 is CASSSNRQGEQYF. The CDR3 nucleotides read TGTGCCAGCAGTTCGAATAGACAGGGTGAGCAGTACTTC.

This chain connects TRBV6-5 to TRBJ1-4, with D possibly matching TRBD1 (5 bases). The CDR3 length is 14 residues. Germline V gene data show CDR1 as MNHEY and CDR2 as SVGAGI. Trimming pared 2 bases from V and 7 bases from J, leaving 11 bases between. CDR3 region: CASSYGTDAEKLFF. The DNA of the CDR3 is TGTGCCAGCAGTTACGGGACGGATGCTGAAAAACTGTTTTTT.

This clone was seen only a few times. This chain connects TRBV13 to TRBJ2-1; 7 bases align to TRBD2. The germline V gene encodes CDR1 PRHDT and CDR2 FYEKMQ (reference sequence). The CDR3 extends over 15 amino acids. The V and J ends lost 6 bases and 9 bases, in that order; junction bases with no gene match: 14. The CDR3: CASSRGPGEGGEQFF. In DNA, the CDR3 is TGTGCCAGCAGTCGTGGTCCGGGGGAGGGAGGTGAGCAGTTCTTC.

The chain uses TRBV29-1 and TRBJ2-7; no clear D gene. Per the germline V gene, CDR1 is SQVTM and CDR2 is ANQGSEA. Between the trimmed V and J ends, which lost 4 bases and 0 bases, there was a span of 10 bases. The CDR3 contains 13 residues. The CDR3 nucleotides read TGCAGCGTTGCTGGCAGAAACTCCTACGAGCAGTACTTC. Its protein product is CSVAGRNSYEQYF.

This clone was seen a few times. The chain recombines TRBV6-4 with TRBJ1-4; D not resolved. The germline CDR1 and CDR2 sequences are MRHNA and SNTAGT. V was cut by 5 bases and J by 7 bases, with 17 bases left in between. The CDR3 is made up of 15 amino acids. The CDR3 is CASSRPYLNGEKLFF. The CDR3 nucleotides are TGTGCCAGCAGTCGGCCCTATTTAAACGGTGAAAAACTGTTTTTT.

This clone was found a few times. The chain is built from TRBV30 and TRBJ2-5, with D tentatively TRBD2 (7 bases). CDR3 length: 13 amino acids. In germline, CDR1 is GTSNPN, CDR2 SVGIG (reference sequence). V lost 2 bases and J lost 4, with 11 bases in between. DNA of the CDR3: TGTGCCTGGAGTCAGGGGAGGGTAGAGACCCAGTACTTC. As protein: CAWSQGRVETQYF.

The CDR3 region has the DNA TGTGCCTGGGTCACAGAGACTGGAAACACCATATATTTT. It specifies CAWVTETGNTIYF. The rearrangement uses TRBV30 and TRBJ1-3; D is unclear. The CDR3 runs to 13 residues. Germline CDR1 is GTSNPN and CDR2 is SVGIG (reference sequence). Trimming cost V 5 bases and J 2 bases, with 10 bases left between them.

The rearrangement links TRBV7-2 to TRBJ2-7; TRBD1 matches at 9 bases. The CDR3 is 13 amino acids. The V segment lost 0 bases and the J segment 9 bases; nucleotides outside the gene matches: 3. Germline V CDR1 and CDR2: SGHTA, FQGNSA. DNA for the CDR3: TGTGCCAGCAGCTTAGCGATGGGACAGGGGCAGTACTTC. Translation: CASSLAMGQGQYF.

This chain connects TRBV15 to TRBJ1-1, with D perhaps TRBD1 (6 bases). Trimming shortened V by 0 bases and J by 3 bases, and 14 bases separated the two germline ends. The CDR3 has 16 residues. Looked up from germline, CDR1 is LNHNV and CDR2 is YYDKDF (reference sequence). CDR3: CATSRDLASGDTEAFF. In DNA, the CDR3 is TGTGCCACCAGCAGAGATTTGGCGTCAGGGGACACTGAAGCTTTCTTT. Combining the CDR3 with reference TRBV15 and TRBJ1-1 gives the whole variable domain DAMVIQNPRYQVTQFGKPVTLSCSQTLNHNVMYWYQQKSSQAPKLLFHYYDKDFNNEADTPDNFQSRRPNTSFCFLDIRSPGLGDTAMYLCATSRDLASGDTEAFFGQGTRLTVV.

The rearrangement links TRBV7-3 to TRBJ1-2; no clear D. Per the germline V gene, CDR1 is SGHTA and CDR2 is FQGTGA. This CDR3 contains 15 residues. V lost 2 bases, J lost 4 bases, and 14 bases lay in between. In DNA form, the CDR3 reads TGTGCCAGCAGCTTAGCGGAGGTGAGAGGCTATGGCTACACCTTC. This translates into CASSLAEVRGYGYTF.

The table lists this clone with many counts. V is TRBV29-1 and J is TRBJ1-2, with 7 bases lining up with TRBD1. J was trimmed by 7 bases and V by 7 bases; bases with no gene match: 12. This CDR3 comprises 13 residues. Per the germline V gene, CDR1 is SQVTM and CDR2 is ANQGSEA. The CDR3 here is CSAKTGSLGGYTF. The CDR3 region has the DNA TGCAGCGCTAAGACAGGGTCCCTCGGTGGCTACACCTTC.

This CDR3 is CASSQASGTSGFNEQFF. Here the CDR3 DNA reads TGCGCCAGCAGCCAAGCCAGTGGGACTAGCGGGTTCAATGAGCAGTTCTTC. The chain couples TRBV4-1 to TRBJ2-1, with TRBD2 matching 12 bases. The V gene end was trimmed by 1 base and the J gene end by 6 bases; junction bases not matched to a gene: 7. Germline CDR1 reads MGHRA; CDR2 reads YSYEKL. The CDR3 loop spans 17 amino acids.

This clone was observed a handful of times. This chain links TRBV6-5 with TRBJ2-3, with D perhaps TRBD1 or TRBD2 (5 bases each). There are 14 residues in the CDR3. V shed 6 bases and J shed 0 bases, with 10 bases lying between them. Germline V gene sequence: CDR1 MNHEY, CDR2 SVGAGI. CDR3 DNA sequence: TGTGCCAGCAGCCCCGGGACCAGCACAGATACGCAGTATTTT. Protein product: CASSPGTSTDTQYF.

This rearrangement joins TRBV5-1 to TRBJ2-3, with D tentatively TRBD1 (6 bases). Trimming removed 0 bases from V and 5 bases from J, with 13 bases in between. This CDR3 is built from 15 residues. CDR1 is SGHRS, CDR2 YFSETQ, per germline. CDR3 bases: TGCGCCAGCAGCTTGGAAACAGGGAAGCTAGATACGCAGTATTTT. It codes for CASSLETGKLDTQYF.

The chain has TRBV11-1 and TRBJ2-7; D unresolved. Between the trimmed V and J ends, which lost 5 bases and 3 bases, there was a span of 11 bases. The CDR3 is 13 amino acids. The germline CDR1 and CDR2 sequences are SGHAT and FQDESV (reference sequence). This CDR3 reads CASSIHKYYEQYF. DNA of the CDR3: TGTGCCAGCAGCATACACAAATACTACGAGCAGTACTTC.

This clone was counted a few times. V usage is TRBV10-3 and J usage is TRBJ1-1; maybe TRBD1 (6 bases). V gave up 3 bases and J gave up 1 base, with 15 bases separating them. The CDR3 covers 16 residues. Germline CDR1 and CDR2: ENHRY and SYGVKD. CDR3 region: CAISERGGAGNTEAFF. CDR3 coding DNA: TGTGCCATCAGTGAACGCGGGGGCGCAGGGAACACTGAAGCTTTCTTT.

CDR3 sequence (DNA): TGTGCCAGCAGTTTTTTCCCCTCCCAGAACGAGCAGTACTTC. Residues: CASSFFPSQNEQYF. V gene TRBV27 combines with J gene TRBJ2-7; D not resolved. V dropped 3 bases and J dropped 5 bases, with 14 bases sitting between them. Per germline, CDR1 MNHEY and CDR2 SMNVEV (reference sequence). This CDR3 contains 14 residues.